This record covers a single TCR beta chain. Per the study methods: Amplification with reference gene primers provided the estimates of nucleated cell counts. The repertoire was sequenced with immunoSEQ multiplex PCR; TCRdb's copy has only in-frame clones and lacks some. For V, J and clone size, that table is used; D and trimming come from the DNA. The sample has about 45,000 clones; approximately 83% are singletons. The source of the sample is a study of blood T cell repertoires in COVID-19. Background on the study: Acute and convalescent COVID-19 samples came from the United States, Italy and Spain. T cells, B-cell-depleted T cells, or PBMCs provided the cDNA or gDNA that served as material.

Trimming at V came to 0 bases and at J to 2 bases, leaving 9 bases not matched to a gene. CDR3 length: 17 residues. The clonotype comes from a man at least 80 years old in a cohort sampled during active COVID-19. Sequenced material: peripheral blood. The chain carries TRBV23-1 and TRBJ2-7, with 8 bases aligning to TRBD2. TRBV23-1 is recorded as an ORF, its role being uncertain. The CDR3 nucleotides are TGCGCCAGCAGTCAATCGGCTAGCGGGCCTTCCACCTACGAGCAGTACTTC. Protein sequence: CASSQSASGPSTYEQYF.